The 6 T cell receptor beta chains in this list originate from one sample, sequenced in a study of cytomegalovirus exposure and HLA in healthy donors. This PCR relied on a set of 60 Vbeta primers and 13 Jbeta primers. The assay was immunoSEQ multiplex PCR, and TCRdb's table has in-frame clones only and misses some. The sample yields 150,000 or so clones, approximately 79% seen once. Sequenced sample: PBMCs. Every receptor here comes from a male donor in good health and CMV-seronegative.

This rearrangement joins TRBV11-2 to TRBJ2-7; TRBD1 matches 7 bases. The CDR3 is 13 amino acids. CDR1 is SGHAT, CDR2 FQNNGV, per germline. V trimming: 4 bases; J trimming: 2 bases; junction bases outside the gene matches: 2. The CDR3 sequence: CASSSGQPYEQYF. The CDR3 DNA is TGTGCCAGCAGCTCGGGACAGCCCTACGAGCAGTACTTC.

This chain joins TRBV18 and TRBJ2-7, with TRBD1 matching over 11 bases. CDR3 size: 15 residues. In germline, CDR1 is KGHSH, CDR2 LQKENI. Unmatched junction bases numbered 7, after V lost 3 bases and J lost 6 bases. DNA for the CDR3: TGTGCCAGCTCACCGGACAGGGGGCCGGGAAGCGAGCAGTACTTC. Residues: CASSPDRGPGSEQYF.

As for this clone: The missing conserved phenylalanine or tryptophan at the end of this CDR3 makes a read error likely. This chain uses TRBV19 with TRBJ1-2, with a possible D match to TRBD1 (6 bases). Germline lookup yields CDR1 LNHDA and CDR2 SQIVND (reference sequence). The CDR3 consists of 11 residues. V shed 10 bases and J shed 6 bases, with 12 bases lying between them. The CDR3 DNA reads TGTGCCACCAGGGGAGGGGATGGCTACACCCTC. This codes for CATRGGDGYTL.

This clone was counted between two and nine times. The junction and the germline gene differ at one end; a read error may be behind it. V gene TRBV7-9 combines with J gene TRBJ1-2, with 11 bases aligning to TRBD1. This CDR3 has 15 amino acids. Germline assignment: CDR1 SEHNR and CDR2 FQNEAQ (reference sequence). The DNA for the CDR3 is TGTTCCAGCAGCTTCGGGACAGGGGGTAACTATGGCTACACCTTC. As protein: CSSSFGTGGNYGYTF.

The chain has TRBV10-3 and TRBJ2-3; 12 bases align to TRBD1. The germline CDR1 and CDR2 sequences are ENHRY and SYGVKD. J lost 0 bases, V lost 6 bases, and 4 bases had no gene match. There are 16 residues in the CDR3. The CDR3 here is CAIRGQGAPSTDTQYF. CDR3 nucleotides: TGTGCCATCAGGGGACAGGGGGCTCCCAGCACAGATACGCAGTATTTT.

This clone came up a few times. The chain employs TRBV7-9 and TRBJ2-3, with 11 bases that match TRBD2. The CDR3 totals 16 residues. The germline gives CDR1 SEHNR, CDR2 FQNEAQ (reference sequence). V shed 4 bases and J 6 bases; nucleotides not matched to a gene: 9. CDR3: CASSSPSGRLRDTQYF. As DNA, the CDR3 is TGTGCCAGCAGCTCCCCTAGCGGGAGGTTGCGGGATACGCAGTATTTT.